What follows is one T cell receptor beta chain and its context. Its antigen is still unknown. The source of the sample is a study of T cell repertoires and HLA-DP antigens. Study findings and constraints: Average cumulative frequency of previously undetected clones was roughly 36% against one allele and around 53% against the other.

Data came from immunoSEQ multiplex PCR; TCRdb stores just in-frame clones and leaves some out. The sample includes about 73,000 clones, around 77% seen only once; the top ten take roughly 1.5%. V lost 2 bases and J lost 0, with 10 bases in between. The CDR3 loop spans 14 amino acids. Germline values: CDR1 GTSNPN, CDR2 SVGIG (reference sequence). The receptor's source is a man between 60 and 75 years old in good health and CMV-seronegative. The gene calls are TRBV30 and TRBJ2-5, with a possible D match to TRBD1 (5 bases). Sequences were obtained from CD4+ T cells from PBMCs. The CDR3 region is CAWSRTRYQETQYF. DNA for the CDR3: TGTGCCTGGAGTCGGACAAGGTACCAAGAGACCCAGTACTTC.